A selection of T cell receptor beta chains follows, all from one sample in a study of blood T cell repertoires in COVID-19. Using immunoSEQ multiplex PCR, the repertoire was profiled, and TCRdb retains in-frame clones only, with some absent. Of over 200,000 clones in the sample, roughly 87% were seen once. Sequencing used peripheral blood. The receptors stem from a man aged 35 to 55 with active or convalescent COVID-19. The conserved cysteine and the conserved F or W are not part of the CDR3 here.

j_call v_call cdr3_aa
TRBJ1-4 TRBV6-5 ASSSTGPTNEKLF
TRBJ2-2 TRBV27 ASSFPSGELF
TRBJ2-7 TRBV2 ASRERSGVAWEQY
TRBJ1-2 TRBV9 ASSVASRGYGYT
TRBJ2-7 TRBV4-2 ASSQEAGSSYEQY
TRBJ1-1 TRBV10-1 ASSLQGNFPAF
TRBJ2-3 TRBV29-1 SVGGTGRADTQY
TRBJ1-3 TRBV6-5 ASSRDREGRTIY
TRBJ1-6 TRBV28 ASSWGGSYNSPLH
TRBJ2-3 TRBV12-3/TRBV12-4 ASSFGQGPQY
TRBJ2-7 TRBV25-1 ASSEDRGGPEQY
TRBJ1-2 TRBV9 ASSVGTAYGYT
TRBJ1-5 TRBV5-6 ASSLATGRPQH
TRBJ1-2 TRBV11-2 ASSPLLLGQGAYGYT
TRBJ2-7 TRBV19 ASSLGDNYYEQY
TRBJ2-7 TRBV5-1 ASSLTDGAGSYEQY
TRBJ2-7 TRBV5-6 ASSLDIPYEQY
TRBJ2-7 TRBV28 ASSSRSSYEQY
TRBJ2-1 TRBV15 ATSTGLAGAGDEQF
TRBJ2-3 TRBV11-2 ASSLDVRGTDTQY
TRBJ1-1 TRBV19 ASSAPGQGLNTEAF
TRBJ1-2 TRBV11-1 ASSSYGRGKDDGYT
TRBJ2-1 TRBV6-5 ASSQNYNEQF
TRBJ2-2 TRBV5-1 ASSTGQDTGELF